The T cell receptor beta chain described here comes from a study of blood T cells in healthy people across ages. Overall study findings and caveats: Both naive CD4+ cell counts and diversity were greater in long-lived donors than in aged donors.

With regard to this clonotype: Its antigen is unidentified.

With a J-beta primer mix and a sample-barcoded 5' primer, a second PCR ran roughly 7 to 11 cycles. TCRdb fed the 5' RACE reads into MiXCR, producing one record per CDR3 protein. The sample has 600,000 to 1,000,000 distinct CDR3 sequences, more than 20% seen once. This CDR3 spans 13 amino acids. Trimming shortened V by 3 bases and J by 6 bases, and 11 bases separated the two germline ends. The same sample was also studied in work on T cells of mothers and their children. That source adds: Related pairs of mothers and children showed slightly higher, non-significant overlap versus unrelated pairs.

Sequenced sample: blood. The TCR sequence derives from a boy younger than 18 in good health. V is TRBV12-3 or TRBV12-4 and J is TRBJ2-5; tentatively, D is TRBD2 (5 bases). The CDR3 reads CASSFGEIKTQYF. The CDR3 bases are TGTGCCAGCAGTTTCGGGGAAATTAAGACCCAGTACTTC.